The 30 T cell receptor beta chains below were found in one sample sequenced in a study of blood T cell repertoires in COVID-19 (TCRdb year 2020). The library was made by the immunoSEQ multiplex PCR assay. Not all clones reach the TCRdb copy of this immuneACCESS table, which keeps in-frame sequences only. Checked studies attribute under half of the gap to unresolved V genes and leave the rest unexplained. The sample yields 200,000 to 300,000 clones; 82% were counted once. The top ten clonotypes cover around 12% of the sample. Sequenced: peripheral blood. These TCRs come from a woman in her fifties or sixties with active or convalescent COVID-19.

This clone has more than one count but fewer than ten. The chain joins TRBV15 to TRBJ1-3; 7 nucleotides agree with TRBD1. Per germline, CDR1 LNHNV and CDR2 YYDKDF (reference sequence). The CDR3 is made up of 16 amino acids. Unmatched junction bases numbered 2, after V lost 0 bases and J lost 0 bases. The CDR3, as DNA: TGTGCCACCAGCAGAGAGGGGACAGCCTCTGGAAACACCATATATTTT. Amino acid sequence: CATSREGTASGNTIYF.

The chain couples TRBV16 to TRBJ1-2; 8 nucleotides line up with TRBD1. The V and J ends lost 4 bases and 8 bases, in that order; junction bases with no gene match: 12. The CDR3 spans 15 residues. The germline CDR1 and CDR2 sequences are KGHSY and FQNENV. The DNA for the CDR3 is TGTGCCAGCAGCCTCGGGACAGGTCAACGGGAGGGCTACACCTTC. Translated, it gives CASSLGTGQREGYTF. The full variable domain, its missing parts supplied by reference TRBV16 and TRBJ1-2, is GEEVAQTPKHLVRGEGQKAKLYCAPIKGHSYVFWYQQVLKNEFKFLISFQNENVFDETGMPKERFSAKCLPNSPCSLEIQATKLEDSAVYFCASSLGTGQREGYTFGSGTRLTVV.

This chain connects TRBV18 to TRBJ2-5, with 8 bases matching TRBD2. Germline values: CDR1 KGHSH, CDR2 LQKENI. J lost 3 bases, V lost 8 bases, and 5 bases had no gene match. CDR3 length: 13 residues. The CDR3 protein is CASVGGVKETQYF. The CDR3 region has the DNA TGTGCCAGCGTCGGGGGGGTAAAAGAGACCCAGTACTTC.

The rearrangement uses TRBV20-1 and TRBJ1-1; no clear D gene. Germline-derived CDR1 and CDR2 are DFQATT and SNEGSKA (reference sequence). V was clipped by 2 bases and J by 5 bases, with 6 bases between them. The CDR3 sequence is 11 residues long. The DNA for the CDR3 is TGCAGTGCTAGAAGGAGGACTGAAGCTTTCTTT. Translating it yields CSARRRTEAFF.

This chain's CDR3 is CASSQEWTGGYGYTF. DNA for the CDR3: TGTGCCAGCAGCCAAGAATGGACAGGGGGGTATGGCTACACCTTC. The chain links TRBV4-2 to TRBJ1-2; TRBD1 matches at 10 bases. The CDR3 length is 15 residues. Trimming removed 0 bases from V and 5 bases from J; junction bases left unmatched: 3. From germline, CDR1 is LGHNA and CDR2 YNFKEQ.

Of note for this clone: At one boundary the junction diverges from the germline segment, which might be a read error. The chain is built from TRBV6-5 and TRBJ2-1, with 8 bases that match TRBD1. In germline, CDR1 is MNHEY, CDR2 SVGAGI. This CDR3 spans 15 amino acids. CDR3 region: CASSYSPGQANEQFF. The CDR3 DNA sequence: TGTGCCAGCAGCTACTCTCCGGGACAGGCCAATGAGCAGTTCTTC.

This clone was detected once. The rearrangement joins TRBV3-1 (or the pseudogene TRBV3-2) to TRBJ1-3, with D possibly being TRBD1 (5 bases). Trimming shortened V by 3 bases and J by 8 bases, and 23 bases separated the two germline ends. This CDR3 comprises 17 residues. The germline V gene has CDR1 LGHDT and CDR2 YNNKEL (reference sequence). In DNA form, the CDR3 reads TGTGCCAGCAGCCAGTCCTTAGGGCAGGGCGAGGTCGACACCATATATTTT. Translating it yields CASSQSLGQGEVDTIYF.

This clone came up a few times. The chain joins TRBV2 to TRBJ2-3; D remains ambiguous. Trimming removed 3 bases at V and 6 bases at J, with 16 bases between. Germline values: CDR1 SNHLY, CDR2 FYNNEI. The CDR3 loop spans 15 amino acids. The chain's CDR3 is CASSDVGSFPDTQYF. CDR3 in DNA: TGTGCCAGCAGTGATGTGGGTAGCTTCCCGGATACGCAGTATTTT.

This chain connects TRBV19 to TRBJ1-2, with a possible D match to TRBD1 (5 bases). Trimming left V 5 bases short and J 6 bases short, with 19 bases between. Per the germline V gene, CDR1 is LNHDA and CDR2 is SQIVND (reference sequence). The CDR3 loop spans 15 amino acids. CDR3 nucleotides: TGTGCCAGTAGTTATTCCCCCGGCAGGGCTGATGGCTACACCTTC. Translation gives CASSYSPGRADGYTF.

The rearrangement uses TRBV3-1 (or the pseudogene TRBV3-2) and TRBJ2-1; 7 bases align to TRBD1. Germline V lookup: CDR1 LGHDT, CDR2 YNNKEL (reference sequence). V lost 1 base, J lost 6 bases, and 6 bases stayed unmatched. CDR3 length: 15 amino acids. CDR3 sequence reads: CASSQVTGEANEQFF. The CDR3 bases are TGTGCCAGCAGCCAAGTTACAGGGGAAGCCAATGAGCAGTTCTTC.

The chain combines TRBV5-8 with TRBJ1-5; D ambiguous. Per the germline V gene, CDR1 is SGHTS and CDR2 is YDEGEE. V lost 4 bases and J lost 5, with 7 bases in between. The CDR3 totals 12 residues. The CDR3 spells CASSEGDQPQHF. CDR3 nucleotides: TGTGCCAGCAGCGAGGGAGATCAGCCCCAGCATTTT.

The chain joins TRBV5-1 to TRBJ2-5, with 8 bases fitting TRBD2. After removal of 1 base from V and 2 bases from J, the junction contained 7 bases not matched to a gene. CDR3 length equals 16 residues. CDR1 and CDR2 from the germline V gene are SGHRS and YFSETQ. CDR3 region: CASSLTAGGLQETQYF. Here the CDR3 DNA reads TGCGCCAGCAGCTTGACGGCGGGGGGTCTTCAAGAGACCCAGTACTTC.

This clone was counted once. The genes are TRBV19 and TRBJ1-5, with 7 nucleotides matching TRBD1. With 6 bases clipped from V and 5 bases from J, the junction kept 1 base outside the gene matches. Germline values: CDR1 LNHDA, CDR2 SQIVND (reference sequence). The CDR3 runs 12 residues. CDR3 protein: CASSDRDQPQHF. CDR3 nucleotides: TGTGCCAGTAGCGACAGGGATCAGCCCCAGCATTTT.

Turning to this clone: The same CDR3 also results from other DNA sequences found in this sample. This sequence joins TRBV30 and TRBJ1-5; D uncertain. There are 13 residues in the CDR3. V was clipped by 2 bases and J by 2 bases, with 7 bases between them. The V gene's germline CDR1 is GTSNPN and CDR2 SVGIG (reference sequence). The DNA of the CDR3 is TGTGCCTGGAGTTCCGGAGGCAATCAGCCCCAGCATTTT. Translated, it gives CAWSSGGNQPQHF. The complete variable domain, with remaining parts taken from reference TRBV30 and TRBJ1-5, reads SQTIHQWPATLVQPVGSPLSLECTVEGTSNPNLYWYRQAAGRGLQLLFYSVGIGQISSEVPQNLSASRPQDRQFILSSKKLLLSDSGFYLCAWSSGGNQPQHFGDGTRLSIL.

The CDR3 nucleotides read TGTGCCAGCAGCTTGGACAGACAAACAACAGATACGCAGTATTTT. Translated, it gives CASSLDRQTTDTQYF. The chain carries TRBV13 and TRBJ2-3; D might be TRBD1 (6 bases). Germline values: CDR1 PRHDT, CDR2 FYEKMQ (reference sequence). V lost 3 bases and J 3 bases, leaving 13 bases between the germline ends. CDR3 length equals 15 residues.

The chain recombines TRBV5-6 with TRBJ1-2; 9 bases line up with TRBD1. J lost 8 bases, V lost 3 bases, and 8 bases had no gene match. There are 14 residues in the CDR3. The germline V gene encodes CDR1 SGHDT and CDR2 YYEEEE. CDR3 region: CASSSPRDRDGYTF. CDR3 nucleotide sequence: TGTGCCAGCAGCTCCCCCCGGGACAGGGACGGCTACACCTTC.

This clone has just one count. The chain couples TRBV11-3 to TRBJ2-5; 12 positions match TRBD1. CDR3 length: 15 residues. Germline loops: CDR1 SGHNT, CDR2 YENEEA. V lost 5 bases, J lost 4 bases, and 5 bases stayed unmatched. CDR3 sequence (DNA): TGTGCCAGCAGCCCGGGACAGGGGGCCGGAGAGACCCAGTACTTC. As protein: CASSPGQGAGETQYF.

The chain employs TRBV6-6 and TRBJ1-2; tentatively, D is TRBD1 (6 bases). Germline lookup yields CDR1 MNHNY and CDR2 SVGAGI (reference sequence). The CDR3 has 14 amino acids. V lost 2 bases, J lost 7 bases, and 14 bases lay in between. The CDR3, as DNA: TGTGCCAGCAGTTACGACAGGCGGTCGGGTGGCTACACCTTC. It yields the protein CASSYDRRSGGYTF.

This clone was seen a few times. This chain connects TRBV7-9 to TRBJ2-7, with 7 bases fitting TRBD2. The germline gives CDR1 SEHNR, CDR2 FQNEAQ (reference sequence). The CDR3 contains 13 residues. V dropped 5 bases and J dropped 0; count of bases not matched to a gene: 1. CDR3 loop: CASSRDYSYEQYF. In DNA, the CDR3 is TGTGCCAGCAGCCGGGACTACTCCTACGAGCAGTACTTC.

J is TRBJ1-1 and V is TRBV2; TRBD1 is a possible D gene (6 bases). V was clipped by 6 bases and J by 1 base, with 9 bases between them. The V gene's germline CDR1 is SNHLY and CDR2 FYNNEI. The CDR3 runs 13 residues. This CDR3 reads CASRMDRNTEAFF. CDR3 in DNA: TGTGCCAGCAGAATGGACAGGAACACTGAAGCTTTCTTT.

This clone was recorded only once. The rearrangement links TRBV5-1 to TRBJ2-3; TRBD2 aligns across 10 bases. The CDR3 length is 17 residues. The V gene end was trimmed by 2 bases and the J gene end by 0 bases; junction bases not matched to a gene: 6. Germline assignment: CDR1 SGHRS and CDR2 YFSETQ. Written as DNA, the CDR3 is TGCGCCAGCAGCTTTCCTAGCGGGGGCCCTAGCACAGATACGCAGTATTTT. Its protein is CASSFPSGGPSTDTQYF.

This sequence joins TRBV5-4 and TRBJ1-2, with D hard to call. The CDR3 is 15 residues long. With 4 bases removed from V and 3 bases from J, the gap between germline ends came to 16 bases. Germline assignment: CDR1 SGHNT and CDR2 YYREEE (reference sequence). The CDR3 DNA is TGTGCCAGCAGCGACTCGGGGAGGGTCGACTATGGCTACACCTTC. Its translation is CASSDSGRVDYGYTF.

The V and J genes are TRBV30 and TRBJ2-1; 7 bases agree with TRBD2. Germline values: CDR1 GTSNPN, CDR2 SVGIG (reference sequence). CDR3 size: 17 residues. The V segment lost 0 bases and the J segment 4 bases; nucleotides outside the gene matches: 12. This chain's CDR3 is CAWSVPIWAGEYNEQFF. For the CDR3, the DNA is TGTGCCTGGAGTGTCCCAATATGGGCGGGGGAGTACAATGAGCAGTTCTTC.

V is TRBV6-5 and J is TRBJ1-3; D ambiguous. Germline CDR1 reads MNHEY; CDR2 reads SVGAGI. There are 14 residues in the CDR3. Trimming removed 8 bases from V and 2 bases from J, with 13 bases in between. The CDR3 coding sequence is TGTGCCAGCCGCGGGGAGGAGGCTGGAAACACCATATATTTT. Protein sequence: CASRGEEAGNTIYF.

CDR3 loop: CASSLDRVRHGYTF. The CDR3 DNA is TGTGCCAGCAGCCTGGACAGGGTCCGACATGGCTACACCTTC. The rearrangement joins TRBV28 to TRBJ1-2; the match to TRBD1 covers 8 bases. The CDR3 spans 14 residues. With 6 bases clipped from V and 6 bases from J, the junction kept 9 bases outside the gene matches. The germline gives CDR1 MDHEN, CDR2 SYDVKM.

CDR3 protein: CASSLEAGGSYEQYF. CDR3 DNA sequence: TGTGCCAGCAGCTTAGAGGCGGGGGGCTCCTACGAGCAGTACTTC. The rearrangement joins TRBV7-2 to TRBJ2-7; TRBD2 matches at 8 bases. This CDR3 region has 15 residues. V lost 1 base, J lost 0 bases, and 2 bases stayed unmatched. Germline V CDR1 and CDR2: SGHTA, FQGNSA.

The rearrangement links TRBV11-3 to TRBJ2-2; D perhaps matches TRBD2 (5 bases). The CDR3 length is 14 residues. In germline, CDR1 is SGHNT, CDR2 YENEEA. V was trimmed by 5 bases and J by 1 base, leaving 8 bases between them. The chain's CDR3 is CASSPSGNTGELFF. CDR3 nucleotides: TGTGCCAGCAGCCCGAGCGGGAACACCGGGGAGCTGTTTTTT.

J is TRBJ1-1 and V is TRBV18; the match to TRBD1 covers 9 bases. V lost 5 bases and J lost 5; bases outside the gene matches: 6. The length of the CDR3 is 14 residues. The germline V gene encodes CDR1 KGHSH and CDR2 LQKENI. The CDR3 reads CASSEGQGWTEAFF. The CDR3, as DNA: TGTGCCAGCTCAGAGGGACAGGGTTGGACTGAAGCTTTCTTT.

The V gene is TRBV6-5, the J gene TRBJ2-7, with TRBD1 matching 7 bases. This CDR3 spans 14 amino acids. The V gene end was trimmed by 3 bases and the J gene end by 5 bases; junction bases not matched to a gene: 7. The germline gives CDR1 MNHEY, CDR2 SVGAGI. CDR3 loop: CASSYYRGRNEQYF. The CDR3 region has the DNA TGTGCCAGCAGTTATTACAGGGGTCGAAACGAGCAGTACTTC.

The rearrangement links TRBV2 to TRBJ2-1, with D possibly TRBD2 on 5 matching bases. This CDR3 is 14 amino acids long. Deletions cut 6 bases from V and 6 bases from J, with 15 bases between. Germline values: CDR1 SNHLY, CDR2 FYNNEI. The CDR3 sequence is CASRVATRGNEQFF. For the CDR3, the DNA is TGTGCCAGCAGGGTCGCCACCCGGGGCAATGAGCAGTTCTTC. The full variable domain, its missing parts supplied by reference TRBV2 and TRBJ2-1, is EPEVTQTPSHQVTQMGQEVILRCVPISNHLYFYWYRQILGQKVEFLVSFYNNEISEKSEIFDDQFSVERPDGSNFTLKIRSTKLEDSAMYFCASRVATRGNEQFFGPGTRLTVL.